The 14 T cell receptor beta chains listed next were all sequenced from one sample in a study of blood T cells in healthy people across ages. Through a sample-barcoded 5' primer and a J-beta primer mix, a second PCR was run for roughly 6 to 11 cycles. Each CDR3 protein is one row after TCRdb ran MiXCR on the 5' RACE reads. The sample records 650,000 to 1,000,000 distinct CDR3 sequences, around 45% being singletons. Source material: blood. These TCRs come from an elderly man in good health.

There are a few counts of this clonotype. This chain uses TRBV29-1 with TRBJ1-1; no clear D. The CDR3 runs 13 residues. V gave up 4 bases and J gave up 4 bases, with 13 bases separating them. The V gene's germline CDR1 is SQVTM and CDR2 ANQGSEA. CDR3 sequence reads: CSVVLGSGTEAFF. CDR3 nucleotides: TGCAGCGTTGTTCTGGGAAGTGGCACTGAAGCTTTCTTT.

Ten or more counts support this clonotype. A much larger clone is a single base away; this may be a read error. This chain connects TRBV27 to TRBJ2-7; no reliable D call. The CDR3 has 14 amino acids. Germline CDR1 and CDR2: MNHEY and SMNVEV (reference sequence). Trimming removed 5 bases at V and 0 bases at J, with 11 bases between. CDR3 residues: CASSVLHSSYEQYF. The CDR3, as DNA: TGTGCCAGCAGTGTTCTCCACAGCTCCTACGAGCAGTACTTC.

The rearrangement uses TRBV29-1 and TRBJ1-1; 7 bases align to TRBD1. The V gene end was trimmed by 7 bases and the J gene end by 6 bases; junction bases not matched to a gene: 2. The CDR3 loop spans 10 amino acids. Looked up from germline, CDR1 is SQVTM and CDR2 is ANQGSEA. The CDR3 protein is CSAGTAEAFF. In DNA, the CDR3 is TGCAGCGCAGGGACAGCTGAAGCTTTCTTT.

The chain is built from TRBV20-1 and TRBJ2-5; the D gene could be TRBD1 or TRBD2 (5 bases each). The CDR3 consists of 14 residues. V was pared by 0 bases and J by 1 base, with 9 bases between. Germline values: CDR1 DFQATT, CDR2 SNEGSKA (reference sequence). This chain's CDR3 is CSARDLGTQETQYF. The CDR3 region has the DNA TGCAGTGCTAGAGATTTGGGGACCCAAGAGACCCAGTACTTC.

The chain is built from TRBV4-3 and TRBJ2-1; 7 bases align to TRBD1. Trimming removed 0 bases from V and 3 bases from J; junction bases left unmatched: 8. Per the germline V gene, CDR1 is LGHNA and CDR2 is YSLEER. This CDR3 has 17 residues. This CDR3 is CASSQESVTGFYNEQFF. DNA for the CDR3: TGCGCCAGCAGCCAAGAATCTGTGACAGGGTTCTACAATGAGCAGTTCTTC.

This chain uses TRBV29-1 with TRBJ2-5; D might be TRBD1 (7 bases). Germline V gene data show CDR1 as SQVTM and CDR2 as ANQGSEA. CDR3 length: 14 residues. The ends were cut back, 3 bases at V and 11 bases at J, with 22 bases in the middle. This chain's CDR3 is CSVEFQAGGTEQYF. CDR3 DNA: TGCAGCGTTGAGTTTCAGGCAGGGGGGACTGAGCAGTACTTC.

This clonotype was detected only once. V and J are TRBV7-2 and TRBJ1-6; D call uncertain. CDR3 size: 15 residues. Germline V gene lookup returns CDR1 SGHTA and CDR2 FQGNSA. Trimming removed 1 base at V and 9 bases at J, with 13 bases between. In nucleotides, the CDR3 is TGTGCCAGCAGCTTAGACGGCGGTTTGGGTTCACCCCTCCACTTT. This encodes CASSLDGGLGSPLHF.

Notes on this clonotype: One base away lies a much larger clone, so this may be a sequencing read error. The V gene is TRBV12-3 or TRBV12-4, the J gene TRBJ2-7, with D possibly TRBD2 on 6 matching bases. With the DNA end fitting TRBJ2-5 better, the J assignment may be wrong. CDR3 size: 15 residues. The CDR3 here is CASSFKAGRQETQYF. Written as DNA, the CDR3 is TGTGCCAGCAGTTTTAAAGCAGGGAGGCAAGAGACCCAGTACTTC.

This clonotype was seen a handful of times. The CDR3 region has the DNA TGTGCCAGCAGTTACCGGTACAGGGTCAACACTGAAGCTTTCTTT. The encoded protein is CASSYRYRVNTEAFF. The chain couples TRBV12-3 or TRBV12-4 to TRBJ1-1; maybe TRBD1 (6 bases). Trimming took off 4 bases at V and 2 bases at J, with 14 bases between the two ends. This CDR3 comprises 15 residues.

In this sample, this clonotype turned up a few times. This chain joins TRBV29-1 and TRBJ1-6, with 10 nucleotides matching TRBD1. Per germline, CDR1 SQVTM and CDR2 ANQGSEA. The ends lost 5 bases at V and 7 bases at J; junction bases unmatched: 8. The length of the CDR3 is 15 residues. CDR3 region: CSVRTGGFNNSPLHF. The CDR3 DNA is TGCAGCGTTAGGACAGGGGGTTTTAACAATTCACCCCTCCACTTT.

DNA for the CDR3: TGCGCCAGCAGCTTGGAATCCAGGACCACAGATACGCAGTATTTT. It yields the protein CASSLESRTTDTQYF. This sequence joins TRBV5-1 and TRBJ2-3; no reliable D call. Germline V gives CDR1 SGHRS, CDR2 YFSETQ. This CDR3 spans 15 amino acids. V was pared by 0 bases and J by 2 bases, with 10 bases between.

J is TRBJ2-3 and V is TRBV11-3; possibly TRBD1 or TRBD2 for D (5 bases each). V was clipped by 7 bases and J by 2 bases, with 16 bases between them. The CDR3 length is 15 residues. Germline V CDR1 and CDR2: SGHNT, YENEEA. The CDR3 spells CASTLVGATTDTQYF. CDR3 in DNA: TGTGCCAGCACCCTGGTCGGGGCAACCACAGATACGCAGTATTTT.

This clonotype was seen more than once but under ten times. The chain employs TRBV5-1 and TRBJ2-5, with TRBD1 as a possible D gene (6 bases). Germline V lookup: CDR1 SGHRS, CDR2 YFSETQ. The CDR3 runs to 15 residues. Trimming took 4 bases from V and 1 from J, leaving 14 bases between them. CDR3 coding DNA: TGCGCCAGCAGCGGCCAACCAGGGGTCCAAGAGACCCAGTACTTC. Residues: CASSGQPGVQETQYF.

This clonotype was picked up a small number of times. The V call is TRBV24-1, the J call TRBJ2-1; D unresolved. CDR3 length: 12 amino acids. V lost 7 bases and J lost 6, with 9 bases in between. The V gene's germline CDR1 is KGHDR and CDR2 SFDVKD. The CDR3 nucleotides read TGTGCCACCAGCTACTCTATCAATGAGCAGTTCTTC. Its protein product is CATSYSINEQFF.